A single sample is the source of the 26 T cell receptor beta chains below, sequenced in a study of cytomegalovirus exposure and HLA in healthy donors. Assay: immunoSEQ multiplex PCR; the TCRdb copy retains only in-frame clones and omits some. Of tens of thousands of clones listed, 95% to 97% were seen once; the top ten hold 9.5% to 10%. The sequenced sample was PBMCs. The receptors originated from a man aged 25 to 45 in good health and CMV-seropositive.

V is TRBV7-2 and J is TRBJ1-5; 7 nucleotides agree with TRBD1. Germline lookup yields CDR1 SGHTA and CDR2 FQGNSA. The CDR3 runs 15 residues. V gave up 0 bases and J gave up 6 bases; unmatched junction bases: 5. The CDR3 region has the DNA TGTGCCAGCAGCTTAGCTGGGACAGAGGGTCAGCCCCAGCATTTT. Protein product: CASSLAGTEGQPQHF.

The chain recombines TRBV4-2 with TRBJ1-1; 8 bases are a match to TRBD1. CDR1 is LGHNA and CDR2 is YNFKEQ in the germline V gene. Trimming cost V 1 base and J 0 bases; bases outside gene matches: 7. This CDR3 spans 17 amino acids. DNA of the CDR3: TGTGCCAGCAGCCAAGTGTCGGGACAGGCTCTGAACACTGAAGCTTTCTTT. Translated, it gives CASSQVSGQALNTEAFF.

This rearrangement joins TRBV2 to TRBJ1-1; a weak D match, TRBD1 (6 bases). This CDR3 is built from 12 residues. The V gene lost 6 bases and the J gene lost 11 bases, with 16 bases spanning the gap. Germline CDR1 is SNHLY and CDR2 is FYNNEI. The CDR3 here is CASSRTALGAFF. CDR3 sequence (DNA): TGTGCCAGCAGCAGGACAGCCTTGGGGGCTTTCTTT.

The V call is TRBV29-1, the J call TRBJ2-1; TRBD2 aligns across 12 bases. The junction had 11 bases not matched to a gene; V was cut back by 3 bases and J by 5 bases. CDR1 is SQVTM and CDR2 is ANQGSEA in the germline V gene. This CDR3 comprises 17 residues. CDR3 in amino acids: CSVDGLAGLKWDNEQFF. In DNA form, the CDR3 reads TGCAGCGTTGACGGACTAGCGGGATTAAAGTGGGACAATGAGCAGTTCTTC.

The J gene is TRBJ2-1, the V gene TRBV4-1; TRBD1 matches 8 bases. Losses at the gene ends were 3 bases for V and 12 bases for J; bases not matched to a gene: 22. This CDR3 has 18 amino acids. The V gene's germline CDR1 is MGHRA and CDR2 YSYEKL. The DNA of the CDR3 is TGCGCCAGCAGCCACGGCCGAGTAACCCGGGACAGGTTAACTTGGCAGTTCTTC. As protein: CASSHGRVTRDRLTWQFF.

This clone was found once. V gene TRBV11-2 combines with J gene TRBJ2-3; 9 bases agree with TRBD2. This CDR3 is 16 amino acids long. V was pared by 1 base and J by 8 bases, with 10 bases of the junction left unmatched. Looked up from germline, CDR1 is SGHAT and CDR2 is FQNNGV. CDR3 in amino acids: CASSLVRGRALGTQYF. The CDR3 DNA sequence: TGTGCCAGCAGCTTAGTACGCGGGAGGGCCTTGGGTACGCAGTATTTT.

This sequence joins TRBV4-1 and TRBJ2-7, with no clear D. Trimming left V 1 base short and J 5 bases short, with 15 bases between. From germline, CDR1 is MGHRA and CDR2 YSYEKL. There are 15 residues in the CDR3. This chain's CDR3 is CASSQGAVPNHEQYF. The DNA for the CDR3 is TGCGCCAGCAGCCAAGGTGCGGTACCGAACCACGAGCAGTACTTC.

This chain uses TRBV11-2 with TRBJ1-5, with D possibly being TRBD1 (6 bases). The CDR3 is 13 residues long. Per the germline V gene, CDR1 is SGHAT and CDR2 is FQNNGV. The germline V and J ends were trimmed by 2 bases and 7 bases, with 9 bases remaining between them. The CDR3 DNA follows: TGTGCCAGCAGCTTACAGGGGAACCAGCCCCAGCATTTT. It translates to CASSLQGNQPQHF. The variable domain in full, with the rest retrieved from reference TRBV11-2 and TRBJ1-5, is EAGVAQSPRYKIIEKRQSVAFWCNPISGHATLYWYQQILGQGPKLLIQFQNNGVVDDSQLPKDRFSAERLKGVDSTLKIQPAKLEDSAVYLCASSLQGNQPQHFGDGTRLSIL.

V usage is TRBV28 and J usage is TRBJ2-6; tentatively, D is TRBD1 (5 bases). Trimming took 0 bases from V and 1 from J, leaving 7 bases between them. CDR1 is MDHEN and CDR2 is SYDVKM in the germline V gene. The CDR3 sequence is 16 residues long. The CDR3 DNA reads as TGTGCCAGCAGTTTATGGGCAGGGTCTGGGGCCAACGTCCTGACTTTC. It codes for CASSLWAGSGANVLTF. Full variable domain (missing parts from reference TRBV28 and TRBJ2-6): DVKVTQSSRYLVKRTGEKVFLECVQDMDHENMFWYRQDPGLGLRLIYFSYDVKMKEKGDIPEGYSVSREKKERFSLILESASTNQTSMYLCASSLWAGSGANVLTFGAGSRLTVL.

The chain joins TRBV7-2 to TRBJ2-7; no reliable D call. The germline V and J ends were trimmed by 7 bases and 6 bases, with 13 bases remaining between them. There are 12 residues in the CDR3. Germline V CDR1 and CDR2: SGHTA, FQGNSA. The CDR3 bases are TGTGCCAGCACCCCCTACCACGGCGAGCAGTACTTC. Translating gives CASTPYHGEQYF.

The chain joins TRBV27 to TRBJ2-1, with a tentative D call TRBD1 (6 bases). The V and J ends lost 4 bases and 3 bases respectively, with 13 bases between them. Germline values: CDR1 MNHEY, CDR2 SMNVEV (reference sequence). This CDR3 region has 15 residues. CDR3 region: CASSSPTGNYNEQFF. The CDR3, as DNA: TGTGCCAGCAGTTCCCCGACAGGAAACTACAATGAGCAGTTCTTC.

This clone came up once. This chain connects TRBV4-1 to TRBJ2-3; 8 nucleotides align to TRBD1. The CDR3 is 14 amino acids. CDR1 is MGHRA and CDR2 is YSYEKL in the germline V gene. Germline trimming cut 4 bases from V and 2 bases from J; bases unmatched to any gene: 2. The CDR3 sequence is CASSLTGDTDTQYF. CDR3 DNA: TGCGCCAGCAGCCTGACAGGGGACACAGATACGCAGTATTTT.

The chain employs TRBV27 and TRBJ2-1; unclear D gene. The CDR3 spans 14 residues. Germline V lookup: CDR1 MNHEY, CDR2 SMNVEV (reference sequence). The V end was cut by 6 bases, the J end by 8 bases, with 17 bases between. CDR3: CASSQVNLGDEQFF. The CDR3 DNA follows: TGTGCCAGCAGCCAGGTCAACCTTGGTGATGAGCAGTTCTTC.

The chain employs TRBV10-3 and TRBJ2-5, with TRBD2 identical over 7 bases. Germline loops: CDR1 ENHRY, CDR2 SYGVKD. Germline trimming cut 11 bases from V and 4 bases from J; bases unmatched to any gene: 7. CDR3 size: 12 residues. CDR3 sequence (DNA): TGTGCCGCCGGGCGGGAGCCAGAGACCCAGTACTTC. Its protein product is CAAGREPETQYF.

The chain recombines TRBV10-3 with TRBJ2-7; TRBD2 might be the D (6 bases). Germline V gene sequence: CDR1 ENHRY, CDR2 SYGVKD. The CDR3 covers 15 residues. V lost 2 bases, J lost 6 bases, and 17 bases lay in between. The CDR3 is CAISEGGAGVTEQYF. The CDR3 coding sequence is TGTGCCATCAGTGAGGGAGGGGCAGGAGTAACCGAGCAGTACTTC.

J is TRBJ2-1 and V is TRBV6-5; perhaps TRBD1 as D (5 bases). Germline values: CDR1 MNHEY, CDR2 SVGAGI. V was pared by 8 bases and J by 3 bases, with 11 bases between. This CDR3 spans 13 amino acids. The CDR3 DNA sequence: TGTGCCAGCCGGCAGGGATACTACAATGAGCAGTTCTTC. Translation gives CASRQGYYNEQFF.

This chain uses TRBV27 with TRBJ2-7; 8 bases line up with TRBD1. This CDR3 has 15 amino acids. CDR1 is MNHEY, CDR2 SMNVEV, per germline (reference sequence). After removal of 3 bases from V and 4 bases from J, the junction contained 8 bases not matched to a gene. The CDR3 region is CASSFRQGARYEQYF. CDR3 nucleotide sequence: TGTGCCAGCAGTTTCCGGCAGGGGGCTAGGTACGAGCAGTACTTC.

A note on this clone: An end of the junction does not agree with germline; a read error may underlie this. The rearrangement links TRBV29-1 to TRBJ2-1; 12 nucleotides match TRBD2. The CDR3 spans 15 residues. Germline V lookup: CDR1 SQVTM, CDR2 ANQGSEA. The CDR3 is CSVEGTSGYYNEQFF. The CDR3 DNA sequence: TGCAGCGTCGAAGGGACTAGCGGGTACTACAATGAGCAGTTCTTC.

The CDR3 bases are TGTGCCAGCAGTGAGTACAGGGGCGTGGGACAGCCCCAGCATTTT. It specifies CASSEYRGVGQPQHF. The rearrangement links TRBV2 to TRBJ1-5, with 7 bases identical to TRBD1. The junction had 9 bases not matched to a gene; V was cut back by 3 bases and J by 7 bases. Germline loops: CDR1 SNHLY, CDR2 FYNNEI. The CDR3 is 15 residues long.

CDR3 sequence: CASSLERAGANVLTF. The CDR3 bases are TGTGCCAGCAGCTTGGAGCGGGCTGGGGCCAACGTCCTGACTTTC. J is TRBJ2-6 and V is TRBV11-2, with D possibly matching TRBD2 (6 bases). Germline-derived CDR1 and CDR2 are SGHAT and FQNNGV. This CDR3 has 15 amino acids. V was trimmed by 3 bases and J by 2 bases, leaving 8 bases between them.

The chain joins TRBV2 to TRBJ1-4, with D perhaps matching TRBD1 (5 bases). The germline V and J ends were trimmed by 3 bases and 0 bases, with 14 bases remaining between them. The CDR3 contains 17 residues. The germline gives CDR1 SNHLY, CDR2 FYNNEI. CDR3 coding DNA: TGTGCCAGCAGTGATGAGAGCAGGGTCCCAACTAATGAAAAACTGTTTTTT. It encodes CASSDESRVPTNEKLFF. The full variable domain, completed using reference TRBV2 and TRBJ1-4, is EPEVTQTPSHQVTQMGQEVILRCVPISNHLYFYWYRQILGQKVEFLVSFYNNEISEKSEIFDDQFSVERPDGSNFTLKIRSTKLEDSAMYFCASSDESRVPTNEKLFFGSGTQLSVL.

The CDR3 DNA reads TGTGCCAGCAGTAGGGAGGACGGCCCCCTCGGCGGCTACACCTTC. This gives the protein CASSREDGPLGGYTF. This chain joins TRBV6-5 and TRBJ1-2; no reliable D call. Trimming shortened V by 5 bases and J by 8 bases, and 21 bases separated the two germline ends. Germline V gives CDR1 MNHEY, CDR2 SVGAGI. This CDR3 has 15 amino acids.

This clone was observed a few times. The J gene is TRBJ2-1, the V gene TRBV6-1; 11 bases fit TRBD2. The CDR3 length is 15 residues. The V segment lost 2 bases and the J segment 3 bases; nucleotides outside the gene matches: 0. From germline, CDR1 is MNHNS and CDR2 SASEGT. The chain's CDR3 is CASSELAGGYNEQFF. The DNA of the CDR3 is TGTGCCAGCAGTGAACTAGCGGGAGGCTACAATGAGCAGTTCTTC.

The V and J genes are TRBV4-1 and TRBJ1-1; 9 bases agree with TRBD1. CDR3 size: 15 residues. Per germline, CDR1 MGHRA and CDR2 YSYEKL. V was clipped by 0 bases and J by 4 bases; unmatched bases: 3. The CDR3, as DNA: TGCGCCAGCAGCCAAGAAGACAGGGGGGTCACTGAAGCTTTCTTT. This codes for CASSQEDRGVTEAFF.

V and J are TRBV14 and TRBJ1-1; TRBD1 aligns across 8 bases. Germline V lookup: CDR1 SGHDN, CDR2 FVKESK. The CDR3 consists of 14 residues. V lost 5 bases and J lost 4; bases outside the gene matches: 6. CDR3 bases: TGTGCCAGCAGCGACCGACAGGGGAGCACTGAAGCTTTCTTT. Translation: CASSDRQGSTEAFF.

The rearrangement joins TRBV5-1 to TRBJ2-2; D unresolved. Trimming cost V 1 base and J 7 bases, with 11 bases left between them. Germline V gene lookup returns CDR1 SGHRS and CDR2 YFSETQ. The CDR3 totals 14 residues. The CDR3 region is CASSLITAGGELFF. CDR3 nucleotide sequence: TGCGCCAGCAGCTTGATCACAGCCGGCGGGGAGCTGTTTTTT.